This record concerns one TCR beta chain sequence. The protocol was immunoSEQ multiplex PCR, while the TCRdb copy is restricted to in-frame clones and leaves out a portion. The repertoire has 81,000 or so clones, about 89% of them found once; the top ten carry around 12%. This entry is derived from a study of blood T cell repertoires in COVID-19. About the study: Spain, Italy and the United States supplied samples that represented acute and convalescent COVID-19. Nucleic acid was either cDNA or gDNA, and it came from T cells, B-cell-depleted T cells, or PBMCs.

V lost 4 bases and J lost 0, with 12 bases in between. CDR1 and CDR2 (germline): MGHRA, YSYEKL. The CDR3 loop spans 16 amino acids. The sample was peripheral blood. This TCR came from a man aged 70-80 years with active or convalescent COVID-19. The chain uses TRBV4-1 and TRBJ2-2; D unresolved. The CDR3 loop is CASSRSVSANTGELFF. The CDR3 coding sequence is TGCGCCAGCAGCCGGTCTGTGAGCGCGAACACCGGGGAGCTGTTTTTT.